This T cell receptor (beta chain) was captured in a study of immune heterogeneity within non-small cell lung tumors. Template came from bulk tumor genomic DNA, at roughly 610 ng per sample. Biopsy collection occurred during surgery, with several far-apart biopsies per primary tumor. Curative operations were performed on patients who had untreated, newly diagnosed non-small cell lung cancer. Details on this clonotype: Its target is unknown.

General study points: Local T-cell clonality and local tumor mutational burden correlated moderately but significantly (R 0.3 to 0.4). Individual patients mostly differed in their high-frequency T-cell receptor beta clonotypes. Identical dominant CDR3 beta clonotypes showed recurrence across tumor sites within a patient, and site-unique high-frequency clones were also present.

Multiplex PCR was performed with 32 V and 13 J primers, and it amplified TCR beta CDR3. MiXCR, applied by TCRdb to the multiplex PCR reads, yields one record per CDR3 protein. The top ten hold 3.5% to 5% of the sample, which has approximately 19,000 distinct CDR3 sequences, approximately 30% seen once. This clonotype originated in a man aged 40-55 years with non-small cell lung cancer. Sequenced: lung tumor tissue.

In DNA form, the CDR3 reads TGTGCCACCAGCATTGTGACAGACCCGAACACTGAAGCTTTCTTT. It translates to CATSIVTDPNTEAFF. The genes are TRBV15 and TRBJ1-1, with D perhaps TRBD1 (5 bases). Trimming left V 4 bases short and J 1 base short, with 13 bases between. CDR3 length: 15 residues. The germline V gene has CDR1 LNHNV and CDR2 YYDKDF (reference sequence).